This T cell receptor (beta chain) originates from a study of graft-versus-host responses after intestinal transplantation. Study in general: Among the recipients, transplants were multivisceral, liver-intestinal, or isolated intestinal.

CDR3 size: 17 residues. V lost 5 bases and J lost 1; bases outside the gene matches: 4. Germline assignment: CDR1 PRHDT and CDR2 FYEKMQ (reference sequence). With respect to this clone: Its target is unknown.

Repertoires were generated with immunoSEQ multiplex PCR, while TCRdb's copy carries only in-frame clones and drops some. The table records about 99,000 clones, 93% of them present only once. Study outcomes and limitations: Among recipient marrow samples, GvH clones were found; some appeared first in ileum or blood.

The rearrangement links TRBV13 to TRBJ2-2; 13 bases map to TRBD2. Specimen: unstimulated CD8+ T cells sorted from spleen or lymph node cells, collected before intestinal transplant. This TCR came from a human donor who received an intestinal transplant. This CDR3 reads CASSAWTSGGNTGELFF. In nucleotides, the CDR3 is TGTGCCAGCAGCGCGTGGACTAGCGGGGGGAACACCGGGGAGCTGTTTTTT. The full variable domain, with the rest looked up from reference TRBV13 and TRBJ2-2, is AAGVIQSPRHLIKEKRETATLKCYPIPRHDTVYWYQQGPGQDPQFLISFYEKMQSDKGSIPDRFSAQQFSDYHSELNMSSLELGDSALYFCASSAWTSGGNTGELFFGEGSRLTVL.